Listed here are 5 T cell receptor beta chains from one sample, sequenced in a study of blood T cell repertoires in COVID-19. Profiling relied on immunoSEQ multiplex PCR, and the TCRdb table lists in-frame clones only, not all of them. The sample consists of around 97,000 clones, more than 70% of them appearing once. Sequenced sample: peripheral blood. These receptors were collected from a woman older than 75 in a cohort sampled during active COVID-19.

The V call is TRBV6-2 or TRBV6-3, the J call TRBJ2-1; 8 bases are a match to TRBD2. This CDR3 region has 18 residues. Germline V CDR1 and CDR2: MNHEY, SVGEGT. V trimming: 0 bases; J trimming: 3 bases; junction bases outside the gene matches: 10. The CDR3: CASSYSRGSGGVYNEQFF. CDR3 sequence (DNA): TGTGCCAGCAGTTACTCGAGAGGGAGCGGGGGAGTCTACAATGAGCAGTTCTTC.

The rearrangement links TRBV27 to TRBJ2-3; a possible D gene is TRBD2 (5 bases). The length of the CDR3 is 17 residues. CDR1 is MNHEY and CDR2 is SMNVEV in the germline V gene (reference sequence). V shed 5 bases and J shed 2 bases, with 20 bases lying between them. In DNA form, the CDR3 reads TGTGCCAGCAGTCCCCCCCCCGGGGTGGGGTTCACAGATACGCAGTATTTT. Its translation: CASSPPPGVGFTDTQYF.

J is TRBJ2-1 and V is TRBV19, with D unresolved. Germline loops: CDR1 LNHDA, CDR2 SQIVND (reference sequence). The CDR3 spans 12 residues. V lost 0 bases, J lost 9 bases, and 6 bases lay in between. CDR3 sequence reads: CASSIDRREQFF. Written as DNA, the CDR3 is TGTGCCAGTAGTATAGATCGTCGTGAGCAGTTCTTC.

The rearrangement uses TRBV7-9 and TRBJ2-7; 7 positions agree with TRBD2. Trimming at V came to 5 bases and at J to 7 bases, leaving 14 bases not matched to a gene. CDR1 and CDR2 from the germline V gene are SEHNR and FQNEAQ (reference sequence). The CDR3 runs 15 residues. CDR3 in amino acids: CASSPRITGTKEQYF. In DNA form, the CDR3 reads TGTGCCAGCAGCCCACGGATAACCGGGACTAAGGAGCAGTACTTC.

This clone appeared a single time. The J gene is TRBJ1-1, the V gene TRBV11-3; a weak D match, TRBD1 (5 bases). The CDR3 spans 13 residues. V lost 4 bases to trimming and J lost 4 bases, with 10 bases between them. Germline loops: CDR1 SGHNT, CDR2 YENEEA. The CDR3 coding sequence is TGTGCCAGCAGCTCCCAGGGTGGCACTGAAGCTTTCTTT. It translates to CASSSQGGTEAFF.